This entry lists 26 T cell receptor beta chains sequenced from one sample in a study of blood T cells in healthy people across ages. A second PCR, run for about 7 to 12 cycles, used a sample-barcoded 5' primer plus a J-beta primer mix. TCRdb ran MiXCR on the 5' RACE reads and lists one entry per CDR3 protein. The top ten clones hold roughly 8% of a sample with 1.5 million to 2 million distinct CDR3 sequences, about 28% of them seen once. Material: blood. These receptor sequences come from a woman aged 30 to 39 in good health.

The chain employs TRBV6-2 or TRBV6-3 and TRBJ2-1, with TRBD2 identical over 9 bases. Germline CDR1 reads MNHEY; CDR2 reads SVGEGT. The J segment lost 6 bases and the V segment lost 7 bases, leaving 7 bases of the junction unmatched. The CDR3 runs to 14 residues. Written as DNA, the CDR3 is TGTGCCAGCAAACCGGGACTAGCAGTCAATGAGCAGTTCTTC. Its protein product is CASKPGLAVNEQFF.

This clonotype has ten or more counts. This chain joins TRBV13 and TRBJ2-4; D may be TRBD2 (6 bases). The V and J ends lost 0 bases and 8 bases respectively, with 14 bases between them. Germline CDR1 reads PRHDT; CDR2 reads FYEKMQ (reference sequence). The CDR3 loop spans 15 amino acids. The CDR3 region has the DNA TGTGCCAGCAGCTTAGGAGCTAGCGTTGGGTACATTCAGTACTTC. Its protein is CASSLGASVGYIQYF.

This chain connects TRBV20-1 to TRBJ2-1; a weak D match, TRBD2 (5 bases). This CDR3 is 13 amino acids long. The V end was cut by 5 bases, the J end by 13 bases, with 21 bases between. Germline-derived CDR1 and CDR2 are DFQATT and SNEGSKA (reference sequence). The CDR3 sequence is CSAHRKDEGLQFF. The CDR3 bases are TGCAGTGCTCACCGGAAGGATGAGGGCCTACAGTTCTTC.

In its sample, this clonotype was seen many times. The CDR3 DNA is TGCAGTGCGCAGATTACTAGTTTTGAGCAGTTCTTC. Translated, it gives CSAQITSFEQFF. The chain recombines TRBV20-1 with TRBJ2-1, with a tentative D call TRBD2 (5 bases). Trimming stripped 6 bases from V and 9 bases from J, with 15 bases between. The CDR3 extends over 12 amino acids. Germline assignment: CDR1 DFQATT and CDR2 SNEGSKA (reference sequence).

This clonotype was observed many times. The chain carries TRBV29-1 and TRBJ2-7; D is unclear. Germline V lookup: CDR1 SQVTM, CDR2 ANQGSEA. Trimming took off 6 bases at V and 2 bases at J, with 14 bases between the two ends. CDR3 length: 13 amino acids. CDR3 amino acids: CSVREFLAYEQYF. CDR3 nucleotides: TGCAGCGTGCGAGAATTTCTGGCCTACGAGCAGTACTTC.

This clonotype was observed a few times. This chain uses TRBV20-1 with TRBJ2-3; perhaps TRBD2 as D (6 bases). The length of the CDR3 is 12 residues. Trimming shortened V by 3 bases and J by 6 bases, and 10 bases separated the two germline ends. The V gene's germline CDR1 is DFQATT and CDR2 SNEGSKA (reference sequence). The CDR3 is CSASGEVDTQYF. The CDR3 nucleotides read TGCAGTGCTAGCGGGGAGGTTGATACGCAGTATTTT.

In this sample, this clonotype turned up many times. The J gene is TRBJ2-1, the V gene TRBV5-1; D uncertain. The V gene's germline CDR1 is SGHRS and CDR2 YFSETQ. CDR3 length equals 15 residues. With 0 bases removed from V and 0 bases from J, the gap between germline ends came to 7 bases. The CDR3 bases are TGCGCCAGCAGCTTGGAGGACGGCTCCTACAATGAGCAGTTCTTC. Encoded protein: CASSLEDGSYNEQFF.

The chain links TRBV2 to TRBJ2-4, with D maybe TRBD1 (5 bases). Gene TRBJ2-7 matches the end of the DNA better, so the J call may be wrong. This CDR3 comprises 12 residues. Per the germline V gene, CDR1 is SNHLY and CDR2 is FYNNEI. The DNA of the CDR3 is TGTGCCAGCAGTGAAACGACAGACGAGCAGTACTTC. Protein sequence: CASSETTDEQYF.

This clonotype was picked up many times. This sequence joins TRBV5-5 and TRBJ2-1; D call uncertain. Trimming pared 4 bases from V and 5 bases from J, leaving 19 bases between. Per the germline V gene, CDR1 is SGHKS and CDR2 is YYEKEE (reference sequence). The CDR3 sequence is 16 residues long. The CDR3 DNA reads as TGTGCCAGCAGCCCGGACCCATCGGTTCCCGACAATGAGCAGTTCTTC. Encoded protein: CASSPDPSVPDNEQFF.

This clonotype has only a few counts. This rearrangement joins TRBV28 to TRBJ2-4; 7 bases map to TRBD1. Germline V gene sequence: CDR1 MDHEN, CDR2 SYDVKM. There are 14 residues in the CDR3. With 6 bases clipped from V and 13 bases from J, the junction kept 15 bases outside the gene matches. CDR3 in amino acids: CASSLRQGRWEQYF. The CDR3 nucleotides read TGTGCCAGCAGCCTTCGACAGGGTCGTTGGGAGCAGTACTTC. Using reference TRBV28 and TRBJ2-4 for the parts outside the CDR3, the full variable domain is DVKVTQSSRYLVKRTGEKVFLECVQDMDHENMFWYRQDPGLGLRLIYFSYDVKMKEKGDIPEGYSVSREKKERFSLILESASTNQTSMYLCASSLRQGRWEQYFGAGTRLSVL.

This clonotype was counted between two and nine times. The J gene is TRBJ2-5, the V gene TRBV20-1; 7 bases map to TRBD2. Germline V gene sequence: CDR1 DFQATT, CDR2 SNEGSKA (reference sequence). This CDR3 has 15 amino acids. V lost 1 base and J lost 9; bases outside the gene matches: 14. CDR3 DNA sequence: TGCAGTGCTAGAGCGGGGGACTACAACACGGAGTCCCAGTACTTC. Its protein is CSARAGDYNTESQYF.

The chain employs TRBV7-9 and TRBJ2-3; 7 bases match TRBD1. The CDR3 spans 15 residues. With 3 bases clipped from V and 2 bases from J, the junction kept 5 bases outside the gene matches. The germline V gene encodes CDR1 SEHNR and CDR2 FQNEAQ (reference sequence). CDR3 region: CASSFRGQYTDTQYF. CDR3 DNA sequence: TGTGCCAGCAGCTTTCGGGGACAGTACACAGATACGCAGTATTTT. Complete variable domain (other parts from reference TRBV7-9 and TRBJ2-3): DTGVSQNPRHKITKRGQNVTFRCDPISEHNRLYWYRQTLGQGPEFLTYFQNEAQLEKSRLLSDRFSAERPKGSFSTLEIQRTEQGDSAMYLCASSFRGQYTDTQYFGPGTRLTVL.

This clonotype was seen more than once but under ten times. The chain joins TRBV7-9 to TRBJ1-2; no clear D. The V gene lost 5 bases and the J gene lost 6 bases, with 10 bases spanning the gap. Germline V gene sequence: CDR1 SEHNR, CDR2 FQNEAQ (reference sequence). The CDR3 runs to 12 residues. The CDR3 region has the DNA TGTGCCAGCAGCCTCCAGGTAGATGGCTACACCTTC. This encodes CASSLQVDGYTF.

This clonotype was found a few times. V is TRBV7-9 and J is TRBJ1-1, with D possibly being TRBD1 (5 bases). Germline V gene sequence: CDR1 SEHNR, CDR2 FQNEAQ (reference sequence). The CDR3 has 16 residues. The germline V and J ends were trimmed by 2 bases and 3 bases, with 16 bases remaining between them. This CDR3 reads CASSLYTGGWDTEAFF. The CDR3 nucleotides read TGTGCCAGCAGCTTATATACGGGGGGTTGGGACACTGAAGCTTTCTTT.

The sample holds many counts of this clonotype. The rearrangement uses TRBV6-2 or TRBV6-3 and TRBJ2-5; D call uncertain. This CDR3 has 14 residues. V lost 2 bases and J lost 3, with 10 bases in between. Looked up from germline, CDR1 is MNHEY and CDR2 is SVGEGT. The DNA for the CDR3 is TGTGCCAGCAGTTACGCCAGTAAAAAAGAGACCCAGTACTTC. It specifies CASSYASKKETQYF.

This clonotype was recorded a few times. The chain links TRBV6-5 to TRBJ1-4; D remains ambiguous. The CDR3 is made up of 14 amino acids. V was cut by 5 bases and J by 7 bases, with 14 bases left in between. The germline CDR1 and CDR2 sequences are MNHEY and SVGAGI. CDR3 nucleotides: TGTGCCAGCAGTACACGGGGTTTGGTTGAAAAACTGTTTTTT. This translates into CASSTRGLVEKLFF.

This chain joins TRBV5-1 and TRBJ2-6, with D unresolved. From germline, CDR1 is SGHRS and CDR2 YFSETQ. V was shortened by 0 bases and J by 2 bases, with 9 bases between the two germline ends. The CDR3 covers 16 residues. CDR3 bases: TGCGCCAGCAGCTTGGCACCTGTGACTGGGGCCAACGTCCTGACTTTC. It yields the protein CASSLAPVTGANVLTF.

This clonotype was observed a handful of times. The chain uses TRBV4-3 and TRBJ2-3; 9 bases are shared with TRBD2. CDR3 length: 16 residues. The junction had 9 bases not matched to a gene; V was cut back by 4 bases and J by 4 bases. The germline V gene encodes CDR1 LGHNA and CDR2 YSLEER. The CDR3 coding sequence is TGCGCCAGCAGCCGCGGGGTAGCGGGAGTCCCAGATACGCAGTATTTT. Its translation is CASSRGVAGVPDTQYF.

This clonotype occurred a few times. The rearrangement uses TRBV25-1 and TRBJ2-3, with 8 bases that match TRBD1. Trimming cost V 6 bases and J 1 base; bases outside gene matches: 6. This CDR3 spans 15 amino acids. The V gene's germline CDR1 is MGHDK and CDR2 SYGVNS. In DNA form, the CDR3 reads TGTGCCAGCAGACCGAGACAGGGGCGCACAGATACGCAGTATTTT. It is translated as CASRPRQGRTDTQYF.

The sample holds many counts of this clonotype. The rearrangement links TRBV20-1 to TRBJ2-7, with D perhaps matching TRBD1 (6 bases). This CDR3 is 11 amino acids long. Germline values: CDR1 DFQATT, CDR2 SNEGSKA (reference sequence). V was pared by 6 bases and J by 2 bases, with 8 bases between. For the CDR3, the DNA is TGCAGTGCGGGACAAGCCTACGAGCAGTACTTC. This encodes CSAGQAYEQYF.

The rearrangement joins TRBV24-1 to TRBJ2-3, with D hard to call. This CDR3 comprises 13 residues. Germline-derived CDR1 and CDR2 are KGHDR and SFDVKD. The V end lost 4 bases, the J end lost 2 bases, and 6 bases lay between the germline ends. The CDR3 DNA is TGTGCCACCAGTGAGTCTAACACAGATACGCAGTATTTT. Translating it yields CATSESNTDTQYF.

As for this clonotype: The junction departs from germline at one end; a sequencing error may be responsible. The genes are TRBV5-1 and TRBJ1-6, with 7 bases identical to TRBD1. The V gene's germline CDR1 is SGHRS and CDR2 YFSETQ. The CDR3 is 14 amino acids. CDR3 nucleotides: TGCGCCAGCAGTCAGACAGGGCGAAATTCACCCCCCCACTTT. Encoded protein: CASSQTGRNSPPHF.

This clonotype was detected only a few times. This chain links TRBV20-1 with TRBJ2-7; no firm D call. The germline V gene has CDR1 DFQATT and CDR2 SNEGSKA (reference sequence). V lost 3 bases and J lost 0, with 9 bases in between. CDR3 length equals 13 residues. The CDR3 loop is CSASYQASYEQYF. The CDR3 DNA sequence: TGCAGTGCTAGTTACCAGGCCTCCTACGAGCAGTACTTC.

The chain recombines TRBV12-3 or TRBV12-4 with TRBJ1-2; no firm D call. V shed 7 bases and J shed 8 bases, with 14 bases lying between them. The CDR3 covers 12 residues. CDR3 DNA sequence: TGTGCCAGCAAGTACGGGGTTGGAGGCTACACCTTC. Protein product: CASKYGVGGYTF.

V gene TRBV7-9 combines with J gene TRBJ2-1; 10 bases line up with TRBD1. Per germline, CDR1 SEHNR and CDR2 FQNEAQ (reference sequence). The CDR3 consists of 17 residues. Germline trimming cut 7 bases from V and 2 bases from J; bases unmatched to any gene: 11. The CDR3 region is CASNSLVGQGTYNEQFF. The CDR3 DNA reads TGTGCCAGCAACTCCTTAGTGGGACAGGGGACCTACAATGAGCAGTTCTTC.

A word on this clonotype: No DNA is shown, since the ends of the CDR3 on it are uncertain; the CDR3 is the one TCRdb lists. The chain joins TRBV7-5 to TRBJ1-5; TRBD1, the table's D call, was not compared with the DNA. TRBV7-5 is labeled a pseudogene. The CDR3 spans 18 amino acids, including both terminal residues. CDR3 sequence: CISVSEASPGQGHQPQHF.